This T cell receptor (beta chain) was profiled in a study of T cell repertoires in cytomegalovirus infection. Study-wide context: Through public TCR beta signatures, both CMV infection and matching HLA type were indicated. The study's findings and limits: In two of eight donors, the top clonotype was HLA-C-restricted CMV-specific.

Germline values: CDR1 SQVTM, CDR2 ANQGSEA. The germline V and J ends were trimmed by 2 bases and 3 bases, with 7 bases remaining between them. CDR3 length: 12 residues. One entry per CDR3 protein results from TCRdb running MiXCR on the reads. The sample has 150,000 to 200,000 distinct CDR3 sequences, 7.5% to 10% seen once. The sample holds many counts of this clonotype. Its antigen is not known. The sample taken for sequencing was PBMCs. The TCR originated in a human donor in good health (CMV status not recorded). Some clones in this sample may be carry-over from other donors' samples. This chain uses TRBV29-1 with TRBJ1-2; D remains ambiguous. The CDR3: CSVEWRDYGYTF. CDR3 DNA sequence: TGCAGCGTTGAATGGCGGGACTATGGCTACACCTTC.